One sample yielded the 7 T cell receptor beta chains listed below, sequenced in a study of T cells in narcolepsy (dated by TCRdb to the late 2010s). The library came from the immunoSEQ multiplex PCR assay. As stored in TCRdb, this immuneACCESS dataset retains in-frame rearrangements with V and J assigned. A fraction of the clones does not appear; measured against another copy, unresolved V genes explain less than half of the discrepancy, and the remainder lacks a known reason. A total of about 35,000 clones appear in this sample, around 80% of them only once. Of the sample, 0.8% to 1.2% is held by the ten largest clones. Sequencing input: memory (CD45RA-) CD4+ T cells from blood. The intended sense of this specimen's cell subset or site label: memory T cells sorted ex vivo from peripheral blood. Every receptor here comes from a human donor in good health.

V is TRBV28 and J is TRBJ1-1, with 8 nucleotides matching TRBD1. V was pared by 5 bases and J by 0 bases, with 8 bases of the junction left unmatched. CDR1 and CDR2 from the germline V gene are MDHEN and SYDVKM. The CDR3 sequence is 16 residues long. CDR3 protein: CASSPHGQGMNTEAFF. The DNA of the CDR3 is TGTGCCAGCAGTCCGCACGGACAGGGTATGAACACTGAAGCTTTCTTT. Full variable domain (rest looked up from reference TRBV28 and TRBJ1-1): DVKVTQSSRYLVKRTGEKVFLECVQDMDHENMFWYRQDPGLGLRLIYFSYDVKMKEKGDIPEGYSVSREKKERFSLILESASTNQTSMYLCASSPHGQGMNTEAFFGQGTRLTVV.

This chain's CDR3 is CASRPGWGGTEAFF. The DNA for the CDR3 is TGTGCCAGCAGGCCCGGCTGGGGGGGGACTGAAGCTTTCTTT. The rearrangement joins TRBV27 to TRBJ1-1, with TRBD1 as a possible D gene (5 bases). This CDR3 contains 14 residues. In germline, CDR1 is MNHEY, CDR2 SMNVEV (reference sequence). With 6 bases removed from V and 5 bases from J, the gap between germline ends came to 16 bases.

In DNA form, the CDR3 reads TGTGCCAGCAATTCCAGGGGGGCAAATACGCAGTATTTT. Translated: CASNSRGANTQYF. This chain joins TRBV2 and TRBJ2-3; D might be TRBD1 (7 bases). V lost 7 bases and J lost 7, with 15 bases in between. The CDR3 has 13 residues. Germline assignment: CDR1 SNHLY and CDR2 FYNNEI. The complete variable domain, with remaining parts taken from reference TRBV2 and TRBJ2-3, reads EPEVTQTPSHQVTQMGQEVILRCVPISNHLYFYWYRQILGQKVEFLVSFYNNEISEKSEIFDDQFSVERPDGSNFTLKIRSTKLEDSAMYFCASNSRGANTQYFGPGTRLTVL.

The genes are TRBV27 and TRBJ2-7, with a tentative D call TRBD2 (7 bases). Germline V gives CDR1 MNHEY, CDR2 SMNVEV (reference sequence). The CDR3 runs 13 residues. The germline V and J ends were trimmed by 5 bases and 6 bases, with 14 bases remaining between them. In DNA, the CDR3 is TGTGCCAGCAGTGTAAAAAGGGGGGGCGAGCAGTACTTC. Its translation is CASSVKRGGEQYF.

The V and J genes are TRBV6-1 and TRBJ2-7; TRBD2 is a possible D gene (6 bases). The CDR3 contains 14 residues. CDR1 is MNHNS and CDR2 is SASEGT in the germline V gene. V was shortened by 6 bases and J by 2 bases, with 14 bases between the two germline ends. CDR3 coding DNA: TGTGCCAGCAGGCTAGCGATAAGGGCCTACGAGCAGTACTTC. It codes for CASRLAIRAYEQYF.

This clone was detected once. The chain recombines TRBV6-6 with TRBJ2-5; TRBD2 aligns across 11 bases. Trimming took 1 base from V and 5 from J; bases not matched to a gene: 6. The CDR3 extends over 16 amino acids. Germline assignment: CDR1 MNHNY and CDR2 SVGAGI (reference sequence). CDR3 residues: CASSYYLAGGAETQYF. The CDR3 DNA sequence: TGTGCCAGCAGTTACTACCTAGCGGGGGGCGCGGAGACCCAGTACTTC.

The chain carries TRBV10-3 and TRBJ2-2; 10 bases are shared with TRBD2. J was trimmed by 7 bases and V by 4 bases; bases with no gene match: 6. This CDR3 comprises 15 residues. Germline CDR1 is ENHRY and CDR2 is SYGVKD. CDR3 nucleotide sequence: TGTGCCATCAGTGGACTAGCGGGTGAGGGCGGGGAGCTGTTTTTT. Amino acids: CAISGLAGEGGELFF.